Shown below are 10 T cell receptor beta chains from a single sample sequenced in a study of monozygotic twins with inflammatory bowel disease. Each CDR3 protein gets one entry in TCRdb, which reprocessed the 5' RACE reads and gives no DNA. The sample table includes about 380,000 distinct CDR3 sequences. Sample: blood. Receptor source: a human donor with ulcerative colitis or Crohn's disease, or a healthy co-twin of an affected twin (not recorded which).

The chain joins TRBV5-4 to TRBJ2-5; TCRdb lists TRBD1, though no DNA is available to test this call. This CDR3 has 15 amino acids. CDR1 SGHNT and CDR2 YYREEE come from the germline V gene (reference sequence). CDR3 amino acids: CASSLGGLGQETQYF.

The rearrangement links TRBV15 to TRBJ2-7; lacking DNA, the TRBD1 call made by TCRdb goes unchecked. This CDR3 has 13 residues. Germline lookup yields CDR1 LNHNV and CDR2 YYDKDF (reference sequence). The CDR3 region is CATSRFQGSEQYF.

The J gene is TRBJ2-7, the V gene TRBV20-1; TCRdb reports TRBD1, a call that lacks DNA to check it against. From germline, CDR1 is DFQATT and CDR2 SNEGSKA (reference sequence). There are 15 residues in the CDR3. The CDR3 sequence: CSARDPQRGQYEQYF.

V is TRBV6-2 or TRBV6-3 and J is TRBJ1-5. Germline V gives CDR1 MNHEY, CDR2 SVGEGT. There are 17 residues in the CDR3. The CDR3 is CASSSYRQRYSNQLQHF.

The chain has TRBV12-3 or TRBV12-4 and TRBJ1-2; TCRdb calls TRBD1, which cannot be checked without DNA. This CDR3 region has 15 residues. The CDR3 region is CASSPGQGANYGYTF.

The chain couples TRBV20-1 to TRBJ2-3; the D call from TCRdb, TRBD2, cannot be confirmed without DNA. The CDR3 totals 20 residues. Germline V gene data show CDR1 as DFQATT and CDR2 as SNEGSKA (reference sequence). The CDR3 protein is CSARDPSWLAGPARGDTQYF.

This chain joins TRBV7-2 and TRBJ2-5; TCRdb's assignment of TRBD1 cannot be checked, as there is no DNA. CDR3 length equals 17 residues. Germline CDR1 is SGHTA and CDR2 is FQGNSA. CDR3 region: CASSLGWGQEYQETQYF.

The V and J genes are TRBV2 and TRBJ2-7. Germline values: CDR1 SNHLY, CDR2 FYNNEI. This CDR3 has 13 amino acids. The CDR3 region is CASKWQTPYEQYF. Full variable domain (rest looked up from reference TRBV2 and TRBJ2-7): EPEVTQTPSHQVTQMGQEVILRCVPISNHLYFYWYRQILGQKVEFLVSFYNNEISEKSEIFDDQFSVERPDGSNFTLKIRSTKLEDSAMYFCASKWQTPYEQYFGPGTRLTVT.

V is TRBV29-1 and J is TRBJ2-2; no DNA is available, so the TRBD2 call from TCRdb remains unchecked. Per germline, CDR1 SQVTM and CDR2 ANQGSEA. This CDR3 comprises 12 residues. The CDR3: CSAQGPRRELFF.

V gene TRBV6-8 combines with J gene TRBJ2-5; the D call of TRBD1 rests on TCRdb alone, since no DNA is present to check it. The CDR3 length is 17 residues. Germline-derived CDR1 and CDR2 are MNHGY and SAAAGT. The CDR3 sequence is CASSYPPWTGAGETQYF.